These 29 T cell receptor beta chains were sequenced from one sample in a study of T cell responses to AZD1222 COVID-19 vaccine. Measured with immunoSEQ multiplex PCR; TCRdb has only the in-frame clones, and not every one. The sample lists some 84,000 clones, 75% to 90% seen once, with less than 20% in the top ten. Sequenced material: peripheral blood, taken on day 0 of AZD1222 vaccination. The origin of the receptors is an adult in good health.

This sequence joins TRBV7-9 and TRBJ2-6; D not resolved. CDR1 and CDR2 (germline): SEHNR, FQNEAQ (reference sequence). The CDR3 contains 16 residues. V lost 5 bases and J lost 1, with 12 bases in between. DNA for the CDR3: TGTGCCAGCAGCCTCGGTGCCCCATCTGGGGCCAACGTCCTGACTTTC. Encoded protein: CASSLGAPSGANVLTF.

V is TRBV5-6 and J is TRBJ1-5; D is uncertain. V dropped 0 bases and J dropped 5 bases, with 3 bases sitting between them. Germline CDR1 and CDR2: SGHDT and YYEEEE. The CDR3 consists of 12 residues. The CDR3 nucleotides read TGTGCCAGCAGCTTGGGGGATCAGCCCCAGCATTTT. Translation: CASSLGDQPQHF. Variable domain in full (rest from reference TRBV5-6 and TRBJ1-5): DAGVTQSPTHLIKTRGQQVTLRCSPKSGHDTVSWYQQALGQGPQFIFQYYEEEERQRGNFPDRFSGHQFPNYSSELNVNALLLGDSALYLCASSLGDQPQHFGDGTRLSIL.

The chain uses TRBV5-1 and TRBJ2-7; D gene ambiguous. Deletions cut 4 bases from V and 1 base from J, with 12 bases between. The germline V gene has CDR1 SGHRS and CDR2 YFSETQ. CDR3 length equals 14 residues. The CDR3, as DNA: TGCGCCAGCAGCCATGACTCGACTTCCTACGAGCAGTACTTC. Protein product: CASSHDSTSYEQYF.

The chain recombines TRBV3-1 (or the pseudogene TRBV3-2) with TRBJ2-2, with 7 bases aligning to TRBD1. Unmatched junction bases numbered 5, after V lost 4 bases and J lost 0 bases. CDR3 size: 16 residues. CDR1 and CDR2 (germline): LGHDT, YNNKEL (reference sequence). DNA for the CDR3: TGTGCCAGCAGCCCACAGGGGACAGCGAACACCGGGGAGCTGTTTTTT. Amino acids: CASSPQGTANTGELFF.

The chain carries TRBV12-5 and TRBJ1-2; 12 nucleotides line up with TRBD1. With V trimmed by 4 bases and J by 6 bases, 9 bases remained unmatched. This CDR3 region has 16 residues. The V gene's germline CDR1 is LGHNT and CDR2 FRNRAP. For the CDR3, the DNA is TGTGCTAGTGGTTCCTTTCTGGGACAGGGGGCGGATGGCTACACCTTC. Amino acids: CASGSFLGQGADGYTF.

V and J are TRBV5-6 and TRBJ2-7; the match to TRBD2 covers 10 bases. Trimming took 1 base from V and 2 from J; bases not matched to a gene: 3. Germline CDR1 is SGHDT and CDR2 is YYEEEE. The CDR3 has 15 amino acids. The CDR3 nucleotides read TGTGCCAGCAGCTTGACCACTAGCGGGGCCTACGAGCAGTACTTC. Residues: CASSLTTSGAYEQYF.

This clone was seen just once. The chain employs TRBV19 and TRBJ2-3, with D possibly being TRBD1 (5 bases). This CDR3 has 14 residues. Germline V gene lookup returns CDR1 LNHDA and CDR2 SQIVND (reference sequence). V lost 4 bases and J lost 6, with 14 bases in between. The CDR3 spells CASSTRRVADTQYF. The CDR3 DNA reads TGTGCCAGTAGTACCCGCAGGGTCGCGGATACGCAGTATTTT.

This chain connects TRBV29-1 to TRBJ2-1, with D perhaps being TRBD1 or TRBD2 (6 bases each). CDR1 is SQVTM and CDR2 is ANQGSEA in the germline V gene. The CDR3 is made up of 15 amino acids. Trimming removed 7 bases from V and 0 bases from J, with 16 bases in between. CDR3 nucleotides: TGCAGCGCCAAAAGGGGGGAGAGCTCCTACAATGAGCAGTTCTTC. Translation gives CSAKRGESSYNEQFF.

The genes are TRBV6-5 and TRBJ1-1; D gene uncertain. Trimming removed 0 bases at V and 5 bases at J, with 7 bases between. This CDR3 contains 13 residues. Per the germline V gene, CDR1 is MNHEY and CDR2 is SVGAGI. CDR3 nucleotides: TGTGCCAGCAGTTACTCGGAACGGACTGAAGCTTTCTTT. This encodes CASSYSERTEAFF.

The rearrangement links TRBV12-3 or TRBV12-4 to TRBJ1-1; D unclear. CDR3 length: 12 amino acids. With 7 bases removed from V and 2 bases from J, the gap between germline ends came to 8 bases. DNA of the CDR3: TGTGCCAGCACCCCATATAACACTGAAGCTTTCTTT. This codes for CASTPYNTEAFF.

The chain combines TRBV6-5 with TRBJ2-4, with D perhaps matching TRBD2 (6 bases). CDR3 size: 14 residues. The germline CDR1 and CDR2 sequences are MNHEY and SVGAGI. Trimming took off 6 bases at V and 0 bases at J, with 9 bases between the two ends. The CDR3 DNA follows: TGTGCCAGCAGAGGCGGGGTAGCCAAAAACATTCAGTACTTC. Protein sequence: CASRGGVAKNIQYF.

The CDR3 protein is CASSRDRGVNTEAFF. CDR3 in DNA: TGTGCCAGCAGTAGGGACAGGGGGGTGAACACTGAAGCTTTCTTT. The V and J genes are TRBV6-5 and TRBJ1-1, with TRBD1 matching 11 bases. Trimming cost V 5 bases and J 0 bases; bases outside gene matches: 2. Germline V lookup: CDR1 MNHEY, CDR2 SVGAGI. This CDR3 contains 15 residues.

The rearrangement joins TRBV6-2 or TRBV6-3 to TRBJ1-1, with D perhaps matching TRBD1 (6 bases). The CDR3 is 14 residues long. Germline assignment: CDR1 MNHEY and CDR2 SVGEGT. Trimming cost V 2 bases and J 4 bases, with 11 bases left between them. The DNA of the CDR3 is TGTGCCAGCAGTTACGGGGGGCTGGGCACTGAAGCTTTCTTT. It codes for CASSYGGLGTEAFF.

V gene TRBV28 combines with J gene TRBJ1-6; D is unclear. The CDR3 length is 14 residues. The germline V gene has CDR1 MDHEN and CDR2 SYDVKM. V was clipped by 5 bases and J by 7 bases, with 12 bases between them. The CDR3 here is CASSRHSGNSPLHF. The CDR3 DNA sequence: TGTGCCAGCAGTCGACATTCTGGGAATTCACCCCTCCACTTT.

The chain has TRBV10-3 and TRBJ1-6, with a weak D call TRBD1 (6 bases). The V and J ends lost 6 bases and 9 bases respectively, with 12 bases between them. CDR1 is ENHRY, CDR2 SYGVKD, per germline. There are 13 residues in the CDR3. This chain's CDR3 is CAIRTGGRSPLHF. The CDR3 DNA follows: TGTGCCATCAGGACCGGGGGGCGTTCACCCCTCCACTTT.

V gene TRBV4-2 combines with J gene TRBJ1-2; D remains unclear. CDR1 and CDR2 (germline): LGHNA, YNFKEQ. The CDR3 consists of 15 residues. The V end was cut by 0 bases, the J end by 3 bases, with 11 bases between. In DNA, the CDR3 is TGTGCCAGCAGCCAAGATCCCAAGTCCGACTATGGCTACACCTTC. Residues: CASSQDPKSDYGYTF.

This chain uses TRBV5-6 with TRBJ2-2, with D uncertain. CDR3 length equals 11 residues. Germline values: CDR1 SGHDT, CDR2 YYEEEE. The V gene lost 3 bases and the J gene lost 3 bases, with 0 bases spanning the gap. CDR3 sequence reads: CASSYTGELFF. DNA for the CDR3: TGTGCCAGCAGCTACACCGGGGAGCTGTTTTTT.

This clone was observed a single time. The chain links TRBV28 to TRBJ2-7; D might be TRBD1 (6 bases). Germline loops: CDR1 MDHEN, CDR2 SYDVKM. The V and J ends lost 5 bases and 0 bases respectively, with 14 bases between them. The CDR3 has 15 residues. The CDR3 sequence is CASSTEGDSSYEQYF. DNA for the CDR3: TGTGCCAGCAGTACCGAGGGGGATAGCTCCTACGAGCAGTACTTC. Supplemented by reference TRBV28 and TRBJ2-7, the full variable domain reads DVKVTQSSRYLVKRTGEKVFLECVQDMDHENMFWYRQDPGLGLRLIYFSYDVKMKEKGDIPEGYSVSREKKERFSLILESASTNQTSMYLCASSTEGDSSYEQYFGPGTRLTVT.

V gene TRBV20-1 combines with J gene TRBJ1-5, with TRBD1 matching 7 bases. Losses at the gene ends were 3 bases for V and 1 base for J; bases not matched to a gene: 6. This CDR3 has 15 amino acids. Germline CDR1 and CDR2: DFQATT and SNEGSKA (reference sequence). This CDR3 reads CSASEQGGSNQPQHF. The CDR3 DNA reads TGCAGTGCTAGTGAGCAGGGGGGAAGCAATCAGCCCCAGCATTTT.

The rearrangement links TRBV7-2 to TRBJ1-5; no reliable D call. V was clipped by 5 bases and J by 3 bases, with 14 bases between them. The germline V gene has CDR1 SGHTA and CDR2 FQGNSA. The CDR3 length is 15 residues. CDR3: CASSIGMGFNQPQHF. The CDR3 coding sequence is TGTGCCAGCAGCATCGGGATGGGGTTCAATCAGCCCCAGCATTTT.

The chain has TRBV6-5 and TRBJ2-7, with 13 bases lining up with TRBD2. Unmatched junction bases numbered 6, after V lost 7 bases and J lost 3 bases. The CDR3 runs 15 residues. Germline V gives CDR1 MNHEY, CDR2 SVGAGI. As DNA, the CDR3 is TGTGCCAGCAAACTAGCGGGAGGGATCGGCTACGAGCAGTACTTC. Its protein product is CASKLAGGIGYEQYF.

J is TRBJ1-2 and V is TRBV10-2; D is uncertain. The CDR3 is made up of 13 amino acids. V dropped 4 bases and J dropped 4 bases, with 10 bases sitting between them. From germline, CDR1 is WSHSY and CDR2 SAAADI. CDR3: CASSVDPGYGYTF. CDR3 bases: TGCGCCAGCAGTGTGGACCCGGGCTATGGCTACACCTTC.

The chain recombines TRBV6-1 with TRBJ1-6, with a weak D call TRBD1 (5 bases). V was shortened by 3 bases and J by 10 bases, with 16 bases between the two germline ends. The CDR3 runs to 15 residues. CDR1 and CDR2 from the germline V gene are MNHNS and SASEGT. This CDR3 is CASSDLDQGGSPLHF. CDR3 coding DNA: TGTGCCAGCAGTGATCTCGACCAGGGCGGATCACCCCTCCACTTT.

The genes are TRBV24-1 and TRBJ2-1, with unresolved D. Per germline, CDR1 KGHDR and CDR2 SFDVKD. CDR3 size: 15 residues. With 2 bases removed from V and 3 bases from J, the gap between germline ends came to 10 bases. The CDR3, as DNA: TGTGCCACCAGTGATTCGGGTGGTGGCTACAATGAGCAGTTCTTC. Translation: CATSDSGGGYNEQFF.

This chain uses TRBV2 with TRBJ1-2, with D unresolved. Germline values: CDR1 SNHLY, CDR2 FYNNEI. Trimming pared 0 bases from V and 5 bases from J, leaving 7 bases between. The CDR3 loop spans 13 amino acids. The CDR3 nucleotides are TGTGCCAGCAGTGAAGCGCCATCATATGGCTACACCTTC. It translates to CASSEAPSYGYTF.

V and J are TRBV10-3 and TRBJ1-6, with 7 positions matching TRBD1. Germline V lookup: CDR1 ENHRY, CDR2 SYGVKD. V gave up 10 bases and J gave up 10 bases; unmatched junction bases: 22. CDR3 length: 17 amino acids. CDR3 nucleotides: TGTGCCACGTCATCCCCTCGGCTCACAGGGGAAAGATCACCCCTCCACTTT. This sequence encodes CATSSPRLTGERSPLHF.

This chain connects TRBV7-3 to TRBJ2-6; no definite D call. The CDR3 length is 15 residues. CDR1 SGHTA and CDR2 FQGTGA come from the germline V gene. Trimming stripped 0 bases from V and 4 bases from J, with 7 bases between. The CDR3 protein is CASSLTGAGANVLTF. DNA for the CDR3: TGTGCCAGCAGCTTAACGGGCGCAGGGGCCAACGTCCTGACTTTC. Using reference TRBV7-3 and TRBJ2-6 for the parts outside the CDR3, the full variable domain is GAGVSQTPSNKVTEKGKYVELRCDPISGHTALYWYRQSLGQGPEFLIYFQGTGAADDSGLPNDRFFAVRPEGSVSTLKIQRTERGDSAVYLCASSLTGAGANVLTFGAGSRLTVL.

The chain carries TRBV4-1 and TRBJ2-2; D unresolved. CDR3 length: 20 amino acids. The germline V gene has CDR1 MGHRA and CDR2 YSYEKL. The ends were cut back, 3 bases at V and 0 bases at J, with 23 bases in the middle. This CDR3 is CASSHNLFGLLGPNTGELFF. For the CDR3, the DNA is TGCGCCAGCAGCCACAACCTTTTTGGGCTACTCGGGCCGAACACCGGGGAGCTGTTTTTT.

V is TRBV5-6 and J is TRBJ1-5; D is ambiguous. V shed 0 bases and J shed 5 bases, with 9 bases lying between them. CDR1 and CDR2 from the germline V gene are SGHDT and YYEEEE. The CDR3 covers 14 residues. CDR3 coding DNA: TGTGCCAGCAGCTTGGGGGTTTCGCATCAGCCCCAGCATTTT. Protein product: CASSLGVSHQPQHF.